In this sample, the clone carrying this T cell receptor (beta chain) turned up many times. Its antigen is still unknown. A TCRbeta library incorporating unique molecular identifiers was prepared. TCRdb re-called the PCR reads with MiXCR, one entry per CDR3 protein. The repertoire holds roughly 300,000 distinct CDR3 sequences, about 9.9% seen once, with around 22% in the top ten. The sample belongs to a study of T-cell reconstitution after alpha-beta-depleted transplantation in children. Study outcomes and limitations: Reportedly, roughly two months post-transplant, alpha-beta T cells arose from several hundred expanded graft clones.

Germline CDR1 MDHEN, CDR2 SYDVKM. The length of the CDR3 is 13 residues. V lost 11 bases, J lost 2 bases, and 15 bases lay in between. The receptor was derived from a male patient aged 2 to 9 who had a stem cell transplant for chronic granulomatous disease, so the T cells may come from the graft donor. The V gene is TRBV28, the J gene TRBJ1-2; D unresolved. The sample here was peripheral blood, taken 180 days after TCRalphabeta/CD19-depleted stem cell transplant. The CDR3 DNA sequence: TGTGCCGCGGGCGTTAGGGTAAACTATGGCTACACCTTC. It is translated as CAAGVRVNYGYTF.